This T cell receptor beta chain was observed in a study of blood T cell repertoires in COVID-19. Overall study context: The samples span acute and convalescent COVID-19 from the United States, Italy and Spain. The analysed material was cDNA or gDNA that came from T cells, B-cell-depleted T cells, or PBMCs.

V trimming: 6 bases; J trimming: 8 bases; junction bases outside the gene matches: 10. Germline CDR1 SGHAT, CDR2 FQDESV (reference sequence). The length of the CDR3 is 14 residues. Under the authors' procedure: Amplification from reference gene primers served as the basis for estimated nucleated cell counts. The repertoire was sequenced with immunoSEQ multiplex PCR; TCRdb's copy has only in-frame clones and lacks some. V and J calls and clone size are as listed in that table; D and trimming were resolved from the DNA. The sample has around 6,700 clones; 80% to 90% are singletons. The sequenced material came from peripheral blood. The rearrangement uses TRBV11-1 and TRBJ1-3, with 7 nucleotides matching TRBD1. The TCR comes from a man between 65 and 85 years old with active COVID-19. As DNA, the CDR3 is TGTGCCAGCAGTGACAGGGACAGTGGCGACACCATATATTTT. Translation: CASSDRDSGDTIYF.